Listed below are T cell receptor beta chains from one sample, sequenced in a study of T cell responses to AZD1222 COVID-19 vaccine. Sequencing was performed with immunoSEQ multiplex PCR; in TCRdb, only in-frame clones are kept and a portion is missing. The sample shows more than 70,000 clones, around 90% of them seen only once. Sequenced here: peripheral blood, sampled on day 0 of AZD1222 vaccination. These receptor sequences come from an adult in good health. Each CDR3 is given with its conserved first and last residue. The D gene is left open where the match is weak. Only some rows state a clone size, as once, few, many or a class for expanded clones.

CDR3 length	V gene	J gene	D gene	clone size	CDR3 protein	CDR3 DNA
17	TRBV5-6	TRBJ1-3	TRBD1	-	CASSFGQAVLFGNTIYF	TGTGCCAGCAGCTTCGGACAGGCGGTTTTGTTCGGAAACACCATATATTTT
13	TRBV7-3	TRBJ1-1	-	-	CASSHTMNTEAFF	TGTGCCAGCAGCCATACCATGAACACTGAAGCTTTCTTT
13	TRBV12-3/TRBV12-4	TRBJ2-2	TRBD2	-	CASQREGPGELFF	TGTGCCAGTCAACGGGAGGGTCCCGGGGAGCTGTTTTTT
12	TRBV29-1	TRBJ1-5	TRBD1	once	CSVGQGDQPQHF	TGCAGCGTAGGACAGGGGGATCAGCCCCAGCATTTT
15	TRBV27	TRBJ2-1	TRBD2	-	CASGLAGVPYNEQFF	TGTGCCAGCGGGCTAGCGGGAGTCCCTTACAATGAGCAGTTCTTC
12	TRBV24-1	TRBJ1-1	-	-	CATSDRTDEAFF	TGTGCCACCAGTGACCGGACAGATGAAGCTTTCTTT
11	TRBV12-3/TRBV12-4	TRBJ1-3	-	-	CAIGGGNTIYF	TGTGCCATCGGGGGCGGAAACACCATATATTTT
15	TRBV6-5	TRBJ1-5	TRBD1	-	CASSRDSGNNQPQHF	TGTGCCAGCAGCCGGGACAGTGGGAACAATCAGCCCCAGCATTTT
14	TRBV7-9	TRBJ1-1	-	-	CASSLVTDHTEAFF	TGTGCCAGCAGCTTAGTAACAGATCACACTGAAGCTTTCTTT
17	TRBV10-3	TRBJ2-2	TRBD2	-	CAISGAAGGPGTGELFF	TGTGCCATCAGTGGGGCGGCGGGGGGGCCGGGAACCGGGGAGCTGTTTTTT
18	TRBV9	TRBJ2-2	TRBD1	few	CASSPTDGQAANTGELFF	TGTGCCAGCAGCCCTACCGACGGACAGGCAGCGAACACCGGGGAGCTGTTTTTT
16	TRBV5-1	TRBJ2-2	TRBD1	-	CASSPPGQPNTGELFF	TGCGCCAGCAGTCCGCCGGGACAGCCGAACACCGGGGAGCTGTTTTTT
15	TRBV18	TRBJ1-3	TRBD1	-	CASSPARGPGNTIYF	TGTGCCAGCTCTCCTGCGAGGGGGCCCGGAAACACCATATATTTT
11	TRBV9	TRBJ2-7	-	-	CASSVGYEQYF	TGTGCCAGCAGCGTAGGATACGAGCAGTACTTC
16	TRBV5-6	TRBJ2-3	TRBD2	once	CASSGTSGRATDTQYF	TGTGCCAGCAGCGGGACTAGCGGGAGGGCCACAGATACGCAGTATTTT
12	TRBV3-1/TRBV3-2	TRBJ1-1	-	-	CASSRLWAEAFF	TGTGCCAGCAGCCGCCTGTGGGCGGAGGCTTTCTTT
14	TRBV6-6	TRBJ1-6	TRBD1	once	CASRGQGGNSPLHF	TGTGCCAGTAGGGGACAGGGGGGTAATTCACCCCTCCACTTT
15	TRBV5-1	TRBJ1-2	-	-	CASSLDSQNNYGYTF	TGCGCCAGCAGCTTGGATAGCCAGAATAACTATGGCTACACCTTC
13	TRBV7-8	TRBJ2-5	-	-	CASSLGESETQYF	TGTGCCAGCAGCTTAGGGGAATCGGAGACCCAGTACTTC
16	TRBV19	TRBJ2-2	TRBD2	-	CASSIDRGLGGGELFF	TGTGCCAGTAGTATTGACCGGGGACTAGGCGGCGGGGAGCTGTTTTTT
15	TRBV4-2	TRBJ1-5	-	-	CASSQGGTGNQPQHF	TGTGCCAGCAGCCAAGGGGGTACCGGCAATCAGCCCCAGCATTTT
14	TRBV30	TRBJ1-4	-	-	CAWSLGATNEKLFF	TGTGCCTGGAGTCTCGGGGCAACTAATGAAAAACTGTTTTTT
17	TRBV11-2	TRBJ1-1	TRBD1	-	CASSLRQGNAMNTEAFF	TGTGCCAGCAGCCTGCGACAGGGGAATGCCATGAACACTGAAGCTTTCTTT
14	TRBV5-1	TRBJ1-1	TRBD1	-	CASSFTGESTEAFF	TGCGCCAGCAGCTTCACAGGGGAGAGCACTGAAGCTTTCTTT
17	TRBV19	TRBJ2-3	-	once	CASSTAGTPSGTDTQYF	TGTGCCAGTAGTACAGCCGGGACACCGTCGGGCACAGATACGCAGTATTTT
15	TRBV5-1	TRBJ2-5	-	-	CATTPAGVVSGTQYF	TGCGCCACCACGCCGGCTGGGGTAGTTTCAGGGACCCAGTACTTC
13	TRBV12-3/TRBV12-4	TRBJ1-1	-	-	CASSPDISSEAFF	TGTGCCAGCAGTCCCGACATTTCCAGTGAAGCTTTCTTT
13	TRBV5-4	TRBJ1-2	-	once	CASSLGGVYGYTF	TGTGCCAGCAGCTTGGGGGGGGTCTATGGCTACACCTTC
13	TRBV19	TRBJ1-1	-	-	CASKGLGEPEAFF	TGTGCCAGTAAAGGATTGGGGGAACCTGAAGCTTTCTTT
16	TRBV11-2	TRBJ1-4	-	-	CASSLNDPGESEKLFF	TGTGCCAGCAGCTTAAATGATCCAGGGGAGAGTGAAAAACTGTTTTTT
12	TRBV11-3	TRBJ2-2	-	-	CASSLRTGRVFF	TGTGCCAGCAGCTTACGGACAGGGAGGGTGTTTTTT
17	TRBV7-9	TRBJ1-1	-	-	CASSLSVMRGRWTEAFF	TGTGCCAGCAGCCTTAGCGTAATGAGGGGAAGGTGGACTGAAGCTTTCTTT
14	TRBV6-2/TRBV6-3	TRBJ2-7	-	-	CASSEQGVRDEQYF	TGTGCCAGCAGCGAACAGGGAGTTCGCGACGAGCAGTACTTC
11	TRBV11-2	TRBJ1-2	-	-	CASKQGYGYTF	TGTGCCAGCAAACAGGGCTATGGCTACACCTTC
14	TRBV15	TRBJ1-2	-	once	CATSRADGNYGYTF	TGTGCCACCAGCAGGGCTGACGGGAACTATGGCTACACCTTC
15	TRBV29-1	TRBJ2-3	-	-	CSLRDSPWGPDTQYF	TGCAGCCTACGGGACTCACCCTGGGGTCCAGATACGCAGTATTTT
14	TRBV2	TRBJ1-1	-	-	CASRDFTVNTEAFF	TGTGCCAGCAGGGACTTTACAGTGAACACTGAAGCTTTCTTT
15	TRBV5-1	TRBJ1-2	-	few	CASSLGVQFNYGYTF	TGCGCCAGCAGCTTGGGGGTGCAGTTTAACTATGGCTACACCTTC
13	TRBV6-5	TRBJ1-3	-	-	CATLEGSGNTIYF	TGTGCCACGTTAGAAGGCTCTGGAAACACCATATATTTT
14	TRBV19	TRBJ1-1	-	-	CASSITRGGTEAFF	TGTGCCAGTAGTATCACCAGGGGCGGTACTGAAGCTTTCTTT